The 19 T cell receptor beta chains below all came from one sample that was sequenced in a study of breast tumors, draining lymph nodes, adjacent tissues. Each CDR3 protein gets one entry after TCRdb re-called the multiplex PCR reads with MiXCR. Of 100,000 or so distinct CDR3 sequences detected, 21% appear once; the ten largest clones hold 1% to 1.5%. Samples came from axillary lymph nodes draining the breast cancer. The sequenced sample was axillary lymph node tissue. The receptors come from a female donor with breast cancer. Some clones in this sample may be carry-over from other donors' samples.

The J gene is TRBJ1-1, the V gene TRBV29-1, with D perhaps matching TRBD1 (5 bases). CDR1 and CDR2 (germline): SQVTM, ANQGSEA. V was trimmed by 6 bases and J by 6 bases, leaving 14 bases between them. The CDR3 has 12 residues. The CDR3 DNA follows: TGCAGCGTCGGGGGGGACGCCGCTGAAGCTTTCTTT. It yields the protein CSVGGDAAEAFF.

This clonotype has a count of ten or more. This chain uses TRBV7-8 with TRBJ1-5; D ambiguous. Trimming left V 5 bases short and J 0 bases short, with 11 bases between. CDR1 is SGHVS and CDR2 is FQNEAQ in the germline V gene. This CDR3 spans 15 amino acids. The CDR3 sequence: CASSQGISSNQPQHF. In nucleotides, the CDR3 is TGTGCCAGCAGCCAAGGAATCTCTAGCAATCAGCCCCAGCATTTT.

This clonotype was seen many times. CDR3 residues: CASSPRPVSPLHF. The CDR3 DNA follows: TGTGCCAGCAGTCCGCGTCCTGTGTCACCCCTCCACTTT. The chain has TRBV27 and TRBJ1-6; D is uncertain. In germline, CDR1 is MNHEY, CDR2 SMNVEV (reference sequence). The CDR3 loop spans 13 amino acids. V lost 5 bases to trimming and J lost 10 bases, with 12 bases between them.

This clonotype was found many times. The chain is built from TRBV9 and TRBJ2-5; TRBD2 matches 9 bases. Trimming took 0 bases from V and 5 from J; bases not matched to a gene: 5. CDR1 and CDR2 from the germline V gene are SGDLS and YYNGEE. This CDR3 is 15 amino acids long. The CDR3 loop reads CASSVAAGGGETQYF. The CDR3 coding sequence is TGTGCCAGCAGCGTAGCAGCGGGAGGCGGGGAGACCCAGTACTTC.

The chain carries TRBV6-1 and TRBJ2-1, with 10 bases identical to TRBD2. CDR3 length: 16 amino acids. CDR1 is MNHNS and CDR2 is SASEGT in the germline V gene. The junction had 13 bases not matched to a gene; V was cut back by 6 bases and J by 8 bases. In DNA, the CDR3 is TGTGCCAGCAGGCCCCCAGGGCTAGCGGGAGTGGATGAGCAGTTCTTC. Protein product: CASRPPGLAGVDEQFF.

This chain joins TRBV12-3 or TRBV12-4 and TRBJ1-1, with 7 bases fitting TRBD1. The CDR3 runs to 11 residues. V shed 11 bases, J shed 5 bases, and the junction held 5 bases outside the gene matches. This CDR3 reads CAGKQGTEAFF. The CDR3 region has the DNA TGTGCCGGTAAACAGGGGACTGAAGCTTTCTTT.

This clonotype was seen repeatedly, ten times or more. This chain links TRBV13 with TRBJ2-7; TRBD2 matches 8 bases. The CDR3 loop spans 15 amino acids. Germline trimming cut 0 bases from V and 2 bases from J; bases unmatched to any gene: 3. In germline, CDR1 is PRHDT, CDR2 FYEKMQ (reference sequence). The CDR3 DNA follows: TGTGCCAGCAGCTTAGGTTTTAGCGGGACCTACGAGCAGTACTTC. It is translated as CASSLGFSGTYEQYF.

There are many counts of this clonotype. The chain couples TRBV5-1 to TRBJ2-3; TRBD1 aligns across 7 bases. After removal of 10 bases from V and 1 base from J, the junction contained 12 bases not matched to a gene. Germline CDR1 reads SGHRS; CDR2 reads YFSETQ. The CDR3 consists of 15 residues. The CDR3 DNA reads as TGCGCCTGCCACCCCGGAGACAGGGGCACAGATACGCAGTATTTT. Translating it yields CACHPGDRGTDTQYF.

There are many counts of this clonotype. This chain connects TRBV27 to TRBJ1-6; D remains ambiguous. The V gene lost 6 bases and the J gene lost 10 bases, with 19 bases spanning the gap. CDR1 MNHEY and CDR2 SMNVEV come from the germline V gene (reference sequence). CDR3 length: 15 amino acids. CDR3 residues: CASSAPGSLISPLHF. The CDR3 nucleotides are TGTGCCAGCAGCGCCCCGGGCAGTTTAATCTCACCCCTCCACTTT.

In this sample, this clonotype turned up many times. This chain joins TRBV11-1 and TRBJ2-2, with D perhaps TRBD1 (6 bases). The CDR3 has 15 amino acids. The V gene lost 4 bases and the J gene lost 0 bases, with 9 bases spanning the gap. CDR1 and CDR2 from the germline V gene are SGHAT and FQDESV (reference sequence). The chain's CDR3 is CASSSWTANTGELFF. The CDR3, as DNA: TGTGCCAGCAGCTCTTGGACAGCGAACACCGGGGAGCTGTTTTTT. Full variable domain (missing parts from reference TRBV11-1 and TRBJ2-2): EAEVAQSPRYKITEKSQAVAFWCDPISGHATLYWYRQILGQGPELLVQFQDESVVDDSQLPKDRFSAERLKGVDSTLKIQPAELGDSAMYLCASSSWTANTGELFFGEGSRLTVL.

This clonotype was seen repeatedly, ten times or more. J is TRBJ2-5 and V is TRBV4-2, with D perhaps TRBD2 (6 bases). The CDR3 is 14 residues long. Trimming removed 4 bases at V and 5 bases at J, with 14 bases between. Germline lookup yields CDR1 LGHNA and CDR2 YNFKEQ. The chain's CDR3 is CASSPTVGGETQYF. The CDR3 DNA reads TGTGCCAGCAGCCCGACAGTTGGGGGGGAGACCCAGTACTTC.

This clonotype was recorded at least ten times. The V call is TRBV6-1, the J call TRBJ1-6; 9 positions match TRBD1. V shed 8 bases, J shed 3 bases, and the junction held 11 bases outside the gene matches. This CDR3 has 17 residues. Germline V gives CDR1 MNHNS, CDR2 SASEGT. The CDR3 reads CASRTRTGGFYNSPLHF. CDR3 DNA sequence: TGTGCCAGCCGCACACGTACAGGGGGCTTCTATAATTCACCCCTCCACTTT.

There are a few counts of this clonotype. The rearrangement joins TRBV29-1 to TRBJ2-1, with D maybe TRBD1 (6 bases). Germline V gives CDR1 SQVTM, CDR2 ANQGSEA. The CDR3 runs to 11 residues. Trimming took off 6 bases at V and 9 bases at J, with 12 bases between the two ends. The CDR3 DNA is TGCAGCGTACGGTGGGGGCCTGAGCAGTTCTTC. Amino acid sequence: CSVRWGPEQFF.

Worth noting for this clonotype: With a much larger clone just one base away, this may be a read error. V gene TRBV19 combines with J gene TRBJ2-7; the D gene is possibly TRBD2 (5 bases). The CDR3 extends over 13 amino acids. CDR1 is LNHDA, CDR2 SQIVND, per germline (reference sequence). CDR3 in amino acids: CASSPEPFWEQCF. The CDR3, as DNA: TGTGCCAGTAGTCCTGAGCCCTTTTGGGAGCAGTGCTTC.

Worth noting for this clonotype: A much larger clone sits a single nucleotide away, making a read error possible. The chain combines TRBV30 with TRBJ2-1; TRBD2 might be the D (5 bases). The V gene lost 5 bases and the J gene lost 4 bases, with 9 bases spanning the gap. The CDR3 runs to 12 residues. Germline CDR1 GTSNPN, CDR2 SVGIG (reference sequence). The chain's CDR3 is CAWGENYNEQFF. The DNA for the CDR3 is TGTGCCTGGGGGGAGAATTACAATGAGCAGTTCTTC.

As DNA, the CDR3 is TGTGCCAGCAGGAGATCGGGACAAAACACCGGGGAGCTGTTTTTT. Residues: CASRRSGQNTGELFF. This sequence joins TRBV6-2 or TRBV6-3 and TRBJ2-2; the D gene is possibly TRBD1 (6 bases). Germline loops: CDR1 MNHEY, CDR2 SVGEGT. V was pared by 6 bases and J by 2 bases, with 13 bases between. This CDR3 is built from 15 residues.

This clonotype was recorded at least ten times. V gene TRBV20-1 combines with J gene TRBJ1-2; D ambiguous. CDR3 length: 11 amino acids. Trimming stripped 4 bases from V and 10 bases from J, with 13 bases between. From germline, CDR1 is DFQATT and CDR2 SNEGSKA (reference sequence). CDR3 DNA: TGCAGTGCTACGAGGGTCCCGGTCTACACCTTC. Residues: CSATRVPVYTF.

V usage is TRBV27 and J usage is TRBJ2-7; D possibly matches TRBD1 or TRBD2 (5 bases each). In germline, CDR1 is MNHEY, CDR2 SMNVEV (reference sequence). V lost 1 base and J 10 bases, leaving 17 bases between the germline ends. CDR3 length: 14 residues. CDR3 amino acids: CASSLFLGRQPQYF. CDR3 in DNA: TGTGCCAGCAGTTTATTTCTGGGACGCCAGCCCCAGTACTTC.

About this clonotype itself: This may be a read error, as it is one base from a much larger clone. This rearrangement joins TRBV5-1 to TRBJ1-4, with a tentative D call TRBD1 (5 bases). The ends were cut back, 1 base at V and 8 bases at J, with 12 bases in the middle. The CDR3 contains 14 residues. Germline V gene data show CDR1 as SGHRS and CDR2 as YFSETQ. The DNA for the CDR3 is TGCGCCAGCAGCTTGTTTGGGGACGAAGAAAAACTGTTTTTT. Amino acid sequence: CASSLFGDEEKLFF. Drawing the rest from reference TRBV5-1 and TRBJ1-4, the complete variable domain is KAGVTQTPRYLIKTRGQQVTLSCSPISGHRSVSWYQQTPGQGLQFLFEYFSETQRNKGNFPGRFSGRQFSNSRSEMNVSTLELGDSALYLCASSLFGDEEKLFFGSGTQLSVL.